Below, one T cell receptor (beta chain) is given with its context. This clonotype was counted ten times or more. Its antigen is still unknown. No qualities accompany the bases; no much larger clone lies one base away. TCRdb lists the instrument as Illumina NovaSeq 6000. Synthesis of TCR cDNA relied on 5'RACE template switching, a step that introduced a universal primer site along with unique molecular identifiers. cDNA synthesis was primed from both the TCR alpha and TCR beta constant segments. Libraries were amplified in two PCR steps, with sample barcodes and sequencing adapters added in the second step. Sequencing of libraries was done on Illumina HiSeq 2500 (2x100 bp) or NovaSeq (2x150 bp). In the paper's pipeline: Reads were demultiplexed and collapsed into UMI consensus sequences with MIGEC, and V(D)J alignment was performed with MiXCR. Using edgeR on replicate PBMC samples, clonotypes were called vaccine-responding if FDR was below 0.01 and the log2 fold change was above 5 up to day 15. CD4 or CD8 identity was assigned to each bulk clonotype according to whether the clonotype was present at higher abundance in the sequenced CD4 repertoire or the sequenced CD8 repertoire. TCRdb reprocessing: public reads trimmed at Q25 with fastp, clones called with MiXCR, in-frame beta chains kept. Each entry merges the rows of one CDR3 protein and shows their most common DNA and genes. The V and J calls, along with clone size, are taken from TCRdb and not from the paper's own processing. The sample data list about 220,000 distinct CDR3 sequences, and under 3.5% of these were observed just once. The top ten hold roughly 3.2% of the sample.

The sample is drawn from a study of T cells after yellow fever vaccination (dated by TCRdb to 2018 to 2020). Context from the whole study: The SMART-Seq v4 Ultra Low Input RNA kit was used to prepare libraries from fractions with low cell numbers. Bulk PBMC replicates and cell subsets were isolated from blood drawn at multiple timepoints before and after both primary and secondary immunization. To follow T-cell clones before and after both primary and booster YFV17D yellow fever vaccination, bulk TCR alpha and beta repertoires underwent longitudinal sequencing. Two healthy male donors, one aged 18 to 29 and one aged 30 to 39 years, were included in the cohort.

The treatment or condition label of this sample denotes: live attenuated yellow fever vaccine strain. PBMCs were isolated from peripheral blood using a standard Ficoll-Paque protocol. Dynabeads CD4 and CD8 positive selection kits were used to isolate the CD4 and CD8 T-cell fractions. TriZol was used to extract RNA from bulk PBMCs, CD4 and CD8 fractions, and dextramer-positive and dextramer-negative fractions. Here is what the overall study found, with its caveats: The study included only a couple of donors, which limits how far the findings can be generalized. A small fraction of clonotypes showed up in both the CD4 and CD8 compartments, probably as a result of convergent recombination. Computational filtering was required because FACS-sorted repertoires could contain abundant contaminating clonotypes from the bulk population. The secondary T-cell response was found to be weaker but faster than the primary response, with a peak reached on day 5 rather than on day 15. Most clones expanded after primary vaccination (96% of CD4 and 88% of CD8) were re-detected after the booster, suggesting that broad memory maintenance occurred.

The CDR3 numbers 14 residues from cysteine through phenylalanine. The kept DNA is CDR3 alone, 42 bases in frame from the first base. From the germline V gene (reference sequence), CDR1 is DFQATT and CDR2 is SNEGSKA. Germline trimming: 5 bases from V, 5 bases from J; junction bases outside gene matches: 8. The sequence joins TRBV20-1 to TRBJ2-1, with 8 central nucleotides matching TRBD2. This TCR was sampled from a man aged 18 to 30 who received the YFV17D yellow fever vaccine. The source material was CD4+ T cells sorted from PBMCs, sampled 10 days after the yellow fever booster vaccination. The CDR3 sequence is CSAHGGAIHNEQFF. The nucleotide sequence reads as follows: TGCAGTGCTCACGGGGGGGCCATCCACAATGAGCAGTTCTTC.